These 30 T cell receptor beta chains were sequenced from one sample in a study of control samples from healthy donors and cancer patients. Measured with immunoSEQ multiplex PCR; TCRdb has only the in-frame clones, and not every one. The sample yields approximately 100,000 clones, roughly 78% seen once. The sample comprised blood. The receptor set was obtained from a man aged 55 to 70 in good health.

A few counts support this clone. The V call is TRBV19, the J call TRBJ2-6; D perhaps matches TRBD1 (6 bases). The germline V gene encodes CDR1 LNHDA and CDR2 SQIVND (reference sequence). V shed 5 bases and J shed 0 bases, with 17 bases lying between them. This CDR3 comprises 18 residues. The CDR3 region has the DNA TGTGCCAGTAGTGGTCAACAGGGAACAATCTCTGGGGCCAACGTCCTGACTTTC. It is translated as CASSGQQGTISGANVLTF.

This clone was counted once. The chain couples TRBV10-3 to TRBJ2-7; tentative D call: TRBD2 (6 bases). The CDR3 is 14 residues long. The V gene's germline CDR1 is ENHRY and CDR2 SYGVKD. Between the trimmed V and J ends, which lost 5 bases and 6 bases, there was a span of 17 bases. The chain's CDR3 is CAISPHSGPSEQYF. For the CDR3, the DNA is TGTGCCATCAGTCCTCATAGCGGACCTTCCGAGCAGTACTTC.

This clone was counted a few times. V is TRBV11-2 and J is TRBJ1-5; D not certain. V was shortened by 0 bases and J by 1 base, with 7 bases between the two germline ends. The CDR3 has 15 residues. Per germline, CDR1 SGHAT and CDR2 FQNNGV. CDR3 nucleotides: TGTGCCAGCAGCTTAGATTCGGGGAGCAATCAGCCCCAGCATTTT. Amino acid sequence: CASSLDSGSNQPQHF.

This clone was found a few times. The V call is TRBV3-1 (or the pseudogene TRBV3-2), the J call TRBJ2-1; TRBD2 agrees at 12 bases. In germline, CDR1 is LGHDT, CDR2 YNNKEL (reference sequence). V was clipped by 4 bases and J by 6 bases; unmatched bases: 4. CDR3 length: 15 amino acids. The CDR3 DNA follows: TGTGCCAGCAGCCCCGGACTAGCGGGGACCAATGAGCAGTTCTTC. It encodes CASSPGLAGTNEQFF.

This clone came up once. J is TRBJ2-1 and V is TRBV19; TRBD2 matches at 14 bases. The CDR3 runs 16 residues. V lost 6 bases and J lost 7; bases outside the gene matches: 8. Germline assignment: CDR1 LNHDA and CDR2 SQIVND (reference sequence). CDR3 in DNA: TGTGCCAGTAGCGCCGGACTAGCGGGAGGCTTGAATGAGCAGTTCTTC. It translates to CASSAGLAGGLNEQFF.

The rearrangement links TRBV5-4 to TRBJ2-3; 12 positions match TRBD2. The junction had 10 bases not matched to a gene; V was cut back by 5 bases and J by 3 bases. The CDR3 is 17 amino acids. Germline V lookup: CDR1 SGHNT, CDR2 YYREEE (reference sequence). CDR3 amino acids: CASRELAGGVRTDTQYF. The CDR3 DNA is TGTGCCAGCAGGGAACTAGCGGGAGGCGTAAGGACAGATACGCAGTATTTT.

V gene TRBV2 combines with J gene TRBJ1-1; D is uncertain. CDR1 SNHLY and CDR2 FYNNEI come from the germline V gene. V was clipped by 2 bases and J by 2 bases, with 9 bases between them. CDR3 size: 14 residues. As DNA, the CDR3 is TGTGCCAGCAGTGAATCGAACAGAAACACTGAAGCTTTCTTT. Translation gives CASSESNRNTEAFF.

This chain links TRBV4-1 with TRBJ2-7; D uncertain. The CDR3 sequence is 15 residues long. Germline CDR1 MGHRA, CDR2 YSYEKL. Trimming pared 0 bases from V and 2 bases from J, leaving 11 bases between. The CDR3 DNA follows: TGCGCCAGCAGCCAAGATGGAACGCAAACCTACGAGCAGTACTTC. Translated: CASSQDGTQTYEQYF.

The V and J genes are TRBV5-5 and TRBJ2-5; no firm D call. The CDR3 contains 12 residues. The V end lost 3 bases, the J end lost 3 bases, and 6 bases lay between the germline ends. From germline, CDR1 is SGHKS and CDR2 YYEKEE (reference sequence). In DNA form, the CDR3 reads TGTGCCAGCAGCTCCAGAAAAGAGACCCAGTACTTC. Its translation: CASSSRKETQYF.

V usage is TRBV5-8 and J usage is TRBJ2-1; 11 bases agree with TRBD2. Germline V gives CDR1 SGHTS, CDR2 YDEGEE. This CDR3 contains 15 residues. J was trimmed by 9 bases and V by 3 bases; bases with no gene match: 8. The CDR3: CASSSSSGGAGEQFF. CDR3 nucleotide sequence: TGTGCCAGCAGCTCAAGTAGCGGGGGGGCAGGTGAGCAGTTCTTC.

V usage is TRBV3-1 (or the pseudogene TRBV3-2) and J usage is TRBJ1-4; no firm D call. The CDR3 sequence is 15 residues long. V was shortened by 4 bases and J by 2 bases, with 11 bases between the two germline ends. Germline V lookup: CDR1 LGHDT, CDR2 YNNKEL (reference sequence). Here the CDR3 DNA reads TGTGCCAGCAGCCTGGCCGGGCCGACTAATGAAAAACTGTTTTTT. Its translation is CASSLAGPTNEKLFF.

This sequence joins TRBV7-2 and TRBJ2-5, with 11 bases identical to TRBD2. The CDR3 runs 18 residues. V trimming: 1 base; J trimming: 5 bases; junction bases outside the gene matches: 12. Germline V gene data show CDR1 as SGHTA and CDR2 as FQGNSA. CDR3: CASSLGGVLAGAGETQYF. As DNA, the CDR3 is TGTGCCAGCAGCTTAGGCGGGGTACTAGCGGGAGCGGGGGAGACCCAGTACTTC.

V gene TRBV7-6 combines with J gene TRBJ2-3; 7 bases align to TRBD1. The ends lost 9 bases at V and 1 base at J; junction bases unmatched: 10. Germline values: CDR1 SGHVS, CDR2 FNYEAQ. This CDR3 comprises 15 residues. This CDR3 is CARTRGLEGTDTQYF. The CDR3 coding sequence is TGTGCCAGAACGAGGGGGCTGGAGGGCACAGATACGCAGTATTTT.

The rearrangement links TRBV28 to TRBJ1-5; TRBD1 might be the D (5 bases). The CDR3 runs 16 residues. In germline, CDR1 is MDHEN, CDR2 SYDVKM. V was cut by 7 bases and J by 2 bases, with 18 bases left in between. The chain's CDR3 is CASTRSELGGNQPQHF. Written as DNA, the CDR3 is TGTGCCAGCACCCGTTCAGAGTTAGGGGGCAATCAGCCCCAGCATTTT. Using reference TRBV28 and TRBJ1-5 for the parts outside the CDR3, the full variable domain is DVKVTQSSRYLVKRTGEKVFLECVQDMDHENMFWYRQDPGLGLRLIYFSYDVKMKEKGDIPEGYSVSREKKERFSLILESASTNQTSMYLCASTRSELGGNQPQHFGDGTRLSIL.

This clone was detected once. CDR3 nucleotide sequence: TGTGCCAGCAAACAGGGGGGAGTATACACCGGGGAGCTGTTTTTT. This gives the protein CASKQGGVYTGELFF. The chain recombines TRBV14 with TRBJ2-2, with TRBD1 identical over 8 bases. Per germline, CDR1 SGHDN and CDR2 FVKESK. This CDR3 spans 15 amino acids. Trimming removed 7 bases from V and 3 bases from J; junction bases left unmatched: 7.

V and J are TRBV4-1 and TRBJ2-7; 13 nucleotides match TRBD2. V shed 8 bases and J 1 base; nucleotides not matched to a gene: 8. The CDR3 length is 16 residues. Germline V lookup: CDR1 MGHRA, CDR2 YSYEKL. The CDR3: CASQRLAGGVSYEQYF. CDR3 in DNA: TGCGCCAGCCAAAGACTAGCGGGAGGTGTATCCTACGAGCAGTACTTC.

This clone was seen a handful of times. This chain joins TRBV21-1 and TRBJ1-6; the listed D gene, TRBD1, was not tested against the DNA. TRBV21-1 corresponds to a pseudogene. This CDR3 has 12 residues. This chain's CDR3 is CAIRQGASPLHF. CDR3 bases: TGTGCCATCAGACAGGGGGCTTCACCCCTCCACTTT.

This clone was seen once. As DNA, the CDR3 is TGTGCCAGCAGCCCCCCCTTGCAAGCCAAAAACATTCAGTACTTC. It yields the protein CASSPPLQAKNIQYF. The gene calls are TRBV7-2 and TRBJ2-4; D remains unclear. Germline V CDR1 and CDR2: SGHTA, FQGNSA. V was cut by 5 bases and J by 0 bases, with 11 bases left in between. This CDR3 spans 15 amino acids.

CDR3 residues: CASTTGNTGELFF. CDR3 nucleotide sequence: TGTGCCAGCACCACAGGGAACACCGGGGAGCTGTTTTTT. The chain is built from TRBV12-3 or TRBV12-4 and TRBJ2-2, with D possibly being TRBD1 (5 bases). CDR3 size: 13 residues. Trimming took 7 bases from V and 1 from J, leaving 7 bases between them.

This clone has only a few counts. The chain links TRBV5-5 to TRBJ2-7; 9 bases line up with TRBD2. V trimming: 4 bases; J trimming: 2 bases; junction bases outside the gene matches: 4. The CDR3 totals 14 residues. Germline V lookup: CDR1 SGHKS, CDR2 YYEKEE (reference sequence). CDR3 DNA sequence: TGTGCCAGCAGCCGGACTAGCGCAACCTACGAGCAGTACTTC. Translating gives CASSRTSATYEQYF.

The genes are TRBV6-5 and TRBJ2-3, with a weak D call TRBD2 (5 bases). The CDR3 is 11 amino acids. Germline-derived CDR1 and CDR2 are MNHEY and SVGAGI. Trimming stripped 4 bases from V and 13 bases from J, with 12 bases between. CDR3 sequence reads: CASSSTAGEYF. In nucleotides, the CDR3 is TGTGCCAGCAGTTCGACGGCGGGCGAGTATTTT.

This rearrangement joins TRBV7-3 to TRBJ2-3; D is uncertain. The CDR3 is 12 residues long. V was cut by 4 bases and J by 0 bases, with 2 bases left in between. Germline V gene lookup returns CDR1 SGHTA and CDR2 FQGTGA. CDR3 DNA: TGTGCCAGCAGCTCTAGCACAGATACGCAGTATTTT. This translates into CASSSSTDTQYF.

The chain has TRBV3-1 (or the pseudogene TRBV3-2) and TRBJ1-3, with D tentatively TRBD1 (5 bases). V gave up 1 base and J gave up 4 bases, with 8 bases separating them. Per the germline V gene, CDR1 is LGHDT and CDR2 is YNNKEL (reference sequence). This CDR3 region has 14 residues. Written as DNA, the CDR3 is TGTGCCAGCAGCCAAGGGGGGAAGGGAAACACCATATATTTT. It is translated as CASSQGGKGNTIYF.

The chain recombines TRBV7-9 with TRBJ2-7; 7 bases are shared with TRBD1. The germline V gene has CDR1 SEHNR and CDR2 FQNEAQ (reference sequence). The CDR3 is 13 amino acids. V trimming: 3 bases; J trimming: 6 bases; junction bases outside the gene matches: 5. The CDR3: CASSFSSGGEQYF. DNA for the CDR3: TGTGCCAGCAGCTTCTCGTCAGGGGGCGAGCAGTACTTC.

The chain joins TRBV21-1 to TRBJ2-1; whether TRBD2, the table's D call, matches the DNA was not checked. TRBV21-1 is a pseudogene. This CDR3 has 15 amino acids. The CDR3, as DNA: TGTGCCAGCAGCAGACGGGACTGGGCCTACAATGAGCAGTTCTTC. The encoded protein is CASSRRDWAYNEQFF.

V and J are TRBV3-1 (or the pseudogene TRBV3-2) and TRBJ2-7, with TRBD2 matching over 7 bases. The CDR3 has 14 amino acids. Germline CDR1 LGHDT, CDR2 YNNKEL (reference sequence). V gave up 0 bases and J gave up 6 bases; unmatched junction bases: 5. CDR3 residues: CASSQDLGEGEQYF. The DNA of the CDR3 is TGTGCCAGCAGCCAAGATCTCGGGGAGGGCGAGCAGTACTTC.

The chain uses TRBV18 and TRBJ2-1; 10 positions match TRBD2. CDR1 is KGHSH, CDR2 LQKENI, per germline. The CDR3 sequence is 16 residues long. V was clipped by 1 base and J by 5 bases; unmatched bases: 5. CDR3 coding DNA: TGTGCCAGCTCACCACGGTCTCTAGCGGGAGACAATGAGCAGTTCTTC. As protein: CASSPRSLAGDNEQFF.

The chain recombines TRBV5-6 with TRBJ2-7; no firm D call. The CDR3 loop spans 16 amino acids. The V end lost 1 base, the J end lost 2 bases, and 16 bases lay between the germline ends. Germline lookup yields CDR1 SGHDT and CDR2 YYEEEE. This CDR3 is CASSLFSWAVTYEQYF. CDR3 DNA sequence: TGTGCCAGCAGCTTGTTTTCGTGGGCGGTGACCTACGAGCAGTACTTC.

This clone has just a few counts. This rearrangement joins TRBV3-1 (or the pseudogene TRBV3-2) to TRBJ2-5, with 11 positions matching TRBD2. Per the germline V gene, CDR1 is LGHDT and CDR2 is YNNKEL (reference sequence). V shed 4 bases, J shed 5 bases, and the junction held 15 bases outside the gene matches. CDR3 length: 18 amino acids. This CDR3 is CASSPPNRASGRLETQYF. CDR3 coding DNA: TGTGCCAGCAGCCCGCCTAATAGGGCTAGCGGGAGGTTGGAGACCCAGTACTTC.

The V and J genes are TRBV2 and TRBJ1-1; 7 bases match TRBD1. CDR3 size: 14 residues. The germline gives CDR1 SNHLY, CDR2 FYNNEI. The J segment lost 0 bases and the V segment lost 6 bases, leaving 4 bases of the junction unmatched. CDR3: CASRDRVMNTEAFF. Here the CDR3 DNA reads TGTGCCAGCAGAGACAGGGTCATGAACACTGAAGCTTTCTTT.